Below are 30 T cell receptor beta chains sequenced from a single sample in a study of blood T cell repertoires in COVID-19. Some clones are missing from TCRdb's copy, which holds only in-frame ones; the method was immunoSEQ multiplex PCR. In the table there are about 530,000 clones, less than 90% of which are singletons. Input material: peripheral blood. The receptors were gathered from a woman aged 50 to 60 with COVID-19, enrolled during active disease.

The gene calls are TRBV24-1 and TRBJ2-1; perhaps TRBD2 as D (6 bases). Germline V CDR1 and CDR2: KGHDR, SFDVKD. V lost 6 bases, J lost 11 bases, and 13 bases lay in between. The length of the CDR3 is 12 residues. In DNA form, the CDR3 reads TGTGCCACCAGTAATGGGGACTTTAAGCAGTTCTTC. Translation gives CATSNGDFKQFF.

This sequence joins TRBV4-1 and TRBJ2-3, with 8 nucleotides matching TRBD2. This CDR3 comprises 13 residues. Germline loops: CDR1 MGHRA, CDR2 YSYEKL. V shed 2 bases, J shed 9 bases, and the junction held 4 bases outside the gene matches. The chain's CDR3 is CASSQTGLATQYF. The CDR3 DNA sequence: TGCGCCAGCAGCCAAACCGGACTAGCCACGCAGTATTTT.

The V call is TRBV7-2, the J call TRBJ2-1; 8 bases fit TRBD2. Germline V gene sequence: CDR1 SGHTA, CDR2 FQGNSA. The CDR3 totals 12 residues. The trim removed 5 bases at V and 14 bases at J, leaving 8 bases unmatched. DNA for the CDR3: TGTGCCAGCAGCACCTCCGGGACTAGGAAGTTCTTC. The encoded protein is CASSTSGTRKFF.

V gene TRBV24-1 combines with J gene TRBJ1-2, with D maybe TRBD1 (6 bases). Trimming took 7 bases from V and 8 from J, leaving 19 bases between them. This CDR3 comprises 14 residues. From germline, CDR1 is KGHDR and CDR2 SFDVKD. CDR3 in DNA: TGTGCCACCAGCCCCAGGGGCCTAATGGGGGGCTACACCTTC. Translating it yields CATSPRGLMGGYTF.

The V and J genes are TRBV30 and TRBJ2-3; D not resolved. Germline CDR1 and CDR2: GTSNPN and SVGIG (reference sequence). Trimming cost V 6 bases and J 3 bases, with 16 bases left between them. This CDR3 spans 14 amino acids. This CDR3 is CACISHLGTDTQYF. The DNA of the CDR3 is TGTGCCTGTATCTCACATCTAGGAACAGATACGCAGTATTTT. Together with reference TRBV30 and TRBJ2-3, the CDR3 gives the full variable domain: SQTIHQWPATLVQPVGSPLSLECTVEGTSNPNLYWYRQAAGRGLQLLFYSVGIGQISSEVPQNLSASRPQDRQFILSSKKLLLSDSGFYLCACISHLGTDTQYFGPGTRLTVL.

CDR3 nucleotide sequence: TGCAGTGCTAGTCACACGGGCCCAAGACAGACCACAGATACGCAGTATTTT. Encoded protein: CSASHTGPRQTTDTQYF. V and J are TRBV20-1 and TRBJ2-3; perhaps TRBD1 as D (5 bases). Trimming removed 3 bases at V and 2 bases at J, with 21 bases between. Germline CDR1 DFQATT, CDR2 SNEGSKA (reference sequence). The CDR3 sequence is 17 residues long.

The CDR3 sequence is CASSQVAGAGTEAFF. CDR3 nucleotides: TGTGCCAGCAGCCAAGTAGCGGGCGCGGGCACTGAAGCTTTCTTT. This chain joins TRBV3-1 (or the pseudogene TRBV3-2) and TRBJ1-1; D not resolved. Germline CDR1 reads LGHDT; CDR2 reads YNNKEL (reference sequence). Between the trimmed V and J ends, which lost 1 base and 4 bases, there was a span of 13 bases. CDR3 length: 15 amino acids.

This chain uses TRBV6-5 with TRBJ1-2; D is uncertain. In germline, CDR1 is MNHEY, CDR2 SVGAGI. Trimming pared 7 bases from V and 5 bases from J, leaving 14 bases between. The CDR3 contains 13 residues. CDR3 loop: CASTPGGSYGYTF. In DNA, the CDR3 is TGTGCCAGCACCCCGGGTGGAAGTTATGGCTACACCTTC.

Points on this clone: The identical CDR3 is also encoded by other nucleotide sequences in the sample. In DNA form, the CDR3 reads TGTGCCTGGAGTGGGGGGGAGGGCTATGGCTACACCTTC. Amino acids: CAWSGGEGYGYTF. The rearrangement uses TRBV30 and TRBJ1-2; perhaps TRBD1 as D (5 bases). This CDR3 is 13 amino acids long. Germline CDR1 is GTSNPN and CDR2 is SVGIG (reference sequence). The germline V and J ends were trimmed by 1 base and 4 bases, with 10 bases remaining between them. The full variable domain, in which reference TRBV30 and TRBJ1-2 provide the parts outside the CDR3, is SQTIHQWPATLVQPVGSPLSLECTVEGTSNPNLYWYRQAAGRGLQLLFYSVGIGQISSEVPQNLSASRPQDRQFILSSKKLLLSDSGFYLCAWSGGEGYGYTFGSGTRLTVV.

The rearrangement uses TRBV6-5 and TRBJ1-5; D not certain. The CDR3 totals 15 residues. Trimming cost V 6 bases and J 1 base, with 13 bases left between them. Germline-derived CDR1 and CDR2 are MNHEY and SVGAGI. CDR3 nucleotides: TGTGCCAGCAGCCCCGCGGTCATAAGCAATCAGCCCCAGCATTTT. Its protein is CASSPAVISNQPQHF.

V is TRBV12-5 and J is TRBJ2-2; 7 nucleotides line up with TRBD1. Unmatched junction bases numbered 9, after V lost 0 bases and J lost 2 bases. CDR1 is LGHNT, CDR2 FRNRAP, per germline. This CDR3 spans 18 amino acids. The CDR3 loop reads CASGLVLLRQGNTGELFF. CDR3 DNA sequence: TGTGCTAGTGGTTTGGTACTTCTCCGACAGGGTAACACCGGGGAGCTGTTTTTT.

The chain uses TRBV24-1 and TRBJ1-2; 9 bases are shared with TRBD1. Per germline, CDR1 KGHDR and CDR2 SFDVKD. The CDR3 totals 15 residues. J was trimmed by 4 bases and V by 7 bases; bases with no gene match: 9. Written as DNA, the CDR3 is TGTGCCACCAGCGCCGGGACAGGGTACGGCTATGGCTACACCTTC. This encodes CATSAGTGYGYGYTF.

The chain recombines TRBV7-2 with TRBJ2-1, with 11 positions matching TRBD2. V dropped 4 bases and J dropped 4; count of bases not matched to a gene: 3. CDR1 is SGHTA and CDR2 is FQGNSA in the germline V gene. CDR3 length equals 15 residues. Here the CDR3 reads CASSSLAGVYNEQFF. The CDR3 DNA reads TGTGCCAGCAGCTCACTAGCGGGGGTTTACAATGAGCAGTTCTTC.

This clone was observed once. The chain employs TRBV6-6 and TRBJ2-7, with a weak D call TRBD1 (6 bases). The germline V gene encodes CDR1 MNHNY and CDR2 SVGAGI (reference sequence). V lost 1 base to trimming and J lost 5 bases, with 12 bases between them. The CDR3 covers 14 residues. CDR3 sequence: CASSYYGGRDEQYF. The CDR3 nucleotides read TGTGCCAGCAGTTACTATGGGGGCCGCGACGAGCAGTACTTC.

The chain recombines TRBV5-1 with TRBJ1-4, with unresolved D. Per germline, CDR1 SGHRS and CDR2 YFSETQ. The CDR3 is 16 amino acids. Deletions cut 4 bases from V and 6 bases from J, with 19 bases between. CDR3: CASSHIRGPGDEKLFF. CDR3 DNA: TGCGCCAGCAGCCATATAAGAGGTCCCGGAGATGAAAAACTGTTTTTT.

The CDR3 is CASRTGQGLYGYTF. In DNA form, the CDR3 reads TGTGCCAGCAGGACGGGACAGGGTTTATATGGCTACACCTTC. The chain uses TRBV2 and TRBJ1-2, with TRBD1 matching 9 bases. J was trimmed by 5 bases and V by 6 bases; bases with no gene match: 7. Per germline, CDR1 SNHLY and CDR2 FYNNEI. This CDR3 has 14 residues.

V usage is TRBV20-1 and J usage is TRBJ1-2; 8 bases map to TRBD1. CDR1 DFQATT and CDR2 SNEGSKA come from the germline V gene (reference sequence). The junction had 3 bases not matched to a gene; V was cut back by 6 bases and J by 6 bases. The CDR3 has 11 amino acids. The CDR3 spells CSARQGHGYTF. The CDR3 region has the DNA TGCAGTGCGAGACAGGGGCATGGCTACACCTTC.

The genes are TRBV6-1 and TRBJ1-1; D may be TRBD1 (5 bases). V was shortened by 3 bases and J by 1 base, with 9 bases between the two germline ends. Looked up from germline, CDR1 is MNHNS and CDR2 is SASEGT. This CDR3 is built from 14 residues. Written as DNA, the CDR3 is TGTGCCAGCAGTGAGGTCCAGGGGAACACTGAAGCTTTCTTT. This codes for CASSEVQGNTEAFF.

This clone appeared a single time. V is TRBV9 and J is TRBJ1-3; 11 bases are a match to TRBD1. This CDR3 spans 17 amino acids. With 4 bases clipped from V and 0 bases from J, the junction kept 6 bases outside the gene matches. Germline assignment: CDR1 SGDLS and CDR2 YYNGEE. CDR3 sequence reads: CASSPGTGGSSGNTIYF. The CDR3 coding sequence is TGTGCCAGCAGCCCCGGGACAGGGGGGAGCTCTGGAAACACCATATATTTT.

J is TRBJ1-1 and V is TRBV7-9; 7 nucleotides agree with TRBD1. Germline V gene lookup returns CDR1 SEHNR and CDR2 FQNEAQ (reference sequence). The J segment lost 11 bases and the V segment lost 5 bases, leaving 14 bases of the junction unmatched. This CDR3 is 14 amino acids long. CDR3 nucleotides: TGTGCCAGCAGCCGCGGGACAGCGGGTTTTGGGGCTTTCTTT. It encodes CASSRGTAGFGAFF.

The gene calls are TRBV28 and TRBJ1-6; the match to TRBD1 covers 8 bases. Losses at the gene ends were 2 bases for V and 6 bases for J; bases not matched to a gene: 3. This CDR3 contains 15 residues. CDR1 is MDHEN, CDR2 SYDVKM, per germline. The CDR3 region has the DNA TGTGCCAGCAGTTTACTCAGGGGGCTTAATTCACCCCTCCACTTT. This codes for CASSLLRGLNSPLHF.

The chain carries TRBV5-1 and TRBJ2-7; 9 nucleotides align to TRBD2. CDR1 is SGHRS, CDR2 YFSETQ, per germline. With V trimmed by 3 bases and J by 2 bases, 3 bases remained unmatched. The CDR3 sequence is 14 residues long. The CDR3 loop is CASSSSGGPYEQYF. In DNA form, the CDR3 reads TGCGCCAGCAGCTCGAGCGGGGGGCCCTACGAGCAGTACTTC.

This clone was seen only once. This chain joins TRBV3-1 (or the pseudogene TRBV3-2) and TRBJ2-7, with D possibly TRBD1 on 6 matching bases. The V gene's germline CDR1 is LGHDT and CDR2 YNNKEL (reference sequence). This CDR3 is built from 12 residues. V was pared by 6 bases and J by 3 bases, with 9 bases between. This chain's CDR3 is CASSYRDYEQYF. The DNA for the CDR3 is TGTGCCAGCAGTTACAGGGACTACGAGCAGTACTTC.

This chain uses TRBV12-5 with TRBJ1-4, with a tentative D call TRBD1 (5 bases). CDR1 LGHNT and CDR2 FRNRAP come from the germline V gene. The CDR3 covers 13 residues. Trimming took 2 bases from V and 8 from J, leaving 9 bases between them. The chain's CDR3 is CASGLLAGEKLFF. In nucleotides, the CDR3 is TGTGCTAGTGGTTTGCTCGCAGGGGAAAAACTGTTTTTT. The variable domain in full, with the rest retrieved from reference TRBV12-5 and TRBJ1-4, is DARVTQTPRHKVTEMGQEVTMRCQPILGHNTVFWYRQTMMQGLELLAYFRNRAPLDDSGMPKDRFSAEMPDATLATLKIQPSEPRDSAVYFCASGLLAGEKLFFGSGTQLSVL.

The chain has TRBV19 and TRBJ1-5; the D gene is possibly TRBD1 (6 bases). CDR1 and CDR2 from the germline V gene are LNHDA and SQIVND (reference sequence). Trimming took 3 bases from V and 3 from J, leaving 9 bases between them. The CDR3 runs 14 residues. CDR3 sequence reads: CASSIGQFNQPQHF. In DNA, the CDR3 is TGTGCCAGTAGTATCGGACAGTTCAATCAGCCCCAGCATTTT.

The CDR3 DNA reads as TGTGCCAGCAGCCCCCCGGGGGGCCTTTACGAGCAGTACTTC. Protein product: CASSPPGGLYEQYF. The chain employs TRBV9 and TRBJ2-7; a possible D gene is TRBD2 (7 bases). Germline V CDR1 and CDR2: SGDLS, YYNGEE. The CDR3 consists of 14 residues. With 4 bases removed from V and 4 bases from J, the gap between germline ends came to 15 bases. The entire variable domain, with the rest obtained from reference TRBV9 and TRBJ2-7, is as follows: DSGVTQTPKHLITATGQRVTLRCSPRSGDLSVYWYQQSLDQGLQFLIQYYNGEERAKGNILERFSAQQFPDLHSELNLSSLELGDSALYFCASSPPGGLYEQYFGPGTRLTVT.

The V and J genes are TRBV3-1 (or the pseudogene TRBV3-2) and TRBJ1-1; the match to TRBD1 covers 7 bases. CDR3 length: 15 amino acids. The trim removed 6 bases at V and 4 bases at J, leaving 11 bases unmatched. CDR1 and CDR2 from the germline V gene are LGHDT and YNNKEL (reference sequence). The CDR3 protein is CASRRDTTGSTEAFF. CDR3 in DNA: TGTGCCAGCAGACGCGATACGACAGGGAGCACTGAAGCTTTCTTT.

The count of this clone is one. The gene calls are TRBV6-7 and TRBJ2-7; unclear D gene. TRBV6-7 is assigned to the ORF class and has an uncertain function. CDR3 length equals 13 residues. V lost 2 bases and J 6 bases, leaving 11 bases between the germline ends. CDR3 DNA: TGTGCCAGCAGTTACCCTATACCAACCGAGCAGTACTTC. Protein: CASSYPIPTEQYF.

CDR3 sequence (DNA): TGTGCCACCTGGGGGCTTTCGAACACCGGGGAGCTGTTTTTT. Encoded protein: CATWGLSNTGELFF. The chain couples TRBV6-5 to TRBJ2-2; TRBD1 might be the D (6 bases). The CDR3 runs 14 residues. In germline, CDR1 is MNHEY, CDR2 SVGAGI. Deletions cut 10 bases from V and 0 bases from J, with 12 bases between.

The DNA of the CDR3 is TGTGCCTGGTCTTCGGCCGGGTATAATTCACCCCTCCACTTT. This sequence encodes CAWSSAGYNSPLHF. The chain carries TRBV30 and TRBJ1-6; D uncertain. This CDR3 is built from 14 residues. With 5 bases removed from V and 4 bases from J, the gap between germline ends came to 12 bases. The germline V gene encodes CDR1 GTSNPN and CDR2 SVGIG (reference sequence).